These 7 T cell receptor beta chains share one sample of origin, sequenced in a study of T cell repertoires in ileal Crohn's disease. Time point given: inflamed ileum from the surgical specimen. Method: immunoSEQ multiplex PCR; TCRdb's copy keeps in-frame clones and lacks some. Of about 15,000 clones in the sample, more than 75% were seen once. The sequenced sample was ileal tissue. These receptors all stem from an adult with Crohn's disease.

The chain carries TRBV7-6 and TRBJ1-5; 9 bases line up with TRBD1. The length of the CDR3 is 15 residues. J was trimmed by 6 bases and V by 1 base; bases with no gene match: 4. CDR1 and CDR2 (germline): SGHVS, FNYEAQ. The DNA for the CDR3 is TGTGCCAGCAGCTTAGAGGGACAGGGTGGTCAGCCCCAGCATTTT. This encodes CASSLEGQGGQPQHF. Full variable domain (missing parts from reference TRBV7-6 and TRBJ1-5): GAGVSQSPRYKVTKRGQDVALRCDPISGHVSLYWYRQALGQGPEFLTYFNYEAQQDKSGLPNDRFSAERPEGSISTLTIQRTEQRDSAMYRCASSLEGQGGQPQHFGDGTRLSIL.

The CDR3 coding sequence is TGTGCCAGCAGCGGTACGGGAATTAAAGATACGCAGTATTTT. It codes for CASSGTGIKDTQYF. The chain couples TRBV5-4 to TRBJ2-3; tentative D call: TRBD2 (5 bases). Germline V CDR1 and CDR2: SGHNT, YYREEE (reference sequence). V lost 4 bases to trimming and J lost 5 bases, with 14 bases between them. The CDR3 spans 14 residues.

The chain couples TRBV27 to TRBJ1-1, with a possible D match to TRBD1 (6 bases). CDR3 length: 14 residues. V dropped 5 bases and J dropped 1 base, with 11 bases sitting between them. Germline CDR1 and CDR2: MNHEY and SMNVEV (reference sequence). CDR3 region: CASSIQGENTEAFF. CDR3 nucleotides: TGTGCCAGCAGTATACAGGGAGAGAACACTGAAGCTTTCTTT.

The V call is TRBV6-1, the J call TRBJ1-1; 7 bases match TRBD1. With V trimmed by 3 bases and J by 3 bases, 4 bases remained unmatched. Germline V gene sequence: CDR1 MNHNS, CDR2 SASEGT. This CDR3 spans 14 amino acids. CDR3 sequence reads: CASSDSGGDTEAFF. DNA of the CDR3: TGTGCCAGCAGTGATTCAGGGGGGGACACTGAAGCTTTCTTT.

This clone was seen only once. CDR3 residues: CASSNWDSGGSPLHF. CDR3 in DNA: TGTGCCAGCAGTAATTGGGACTCAGGCGGTTCACCCCTCCACTTT. V is TRBV6-5 and J is TRBJ1-6; possibly TRBD1 for D (5 bases). Germline assignment: CDR1 MNHEY and CDR2 SVGAGI. Trimming shortened V by 5 bases and J by 9 bases, and 17 bases separated the two germline ends. CDR3 size: 15 residues.

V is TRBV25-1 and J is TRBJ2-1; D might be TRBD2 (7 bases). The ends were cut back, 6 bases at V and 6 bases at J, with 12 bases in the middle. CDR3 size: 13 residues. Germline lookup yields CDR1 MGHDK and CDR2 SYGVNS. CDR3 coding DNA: TGTGCCAGCAGCAAGGGGGGGCCCAATGAGCAGTTCTTC. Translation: CASSKGGPNEQFF.

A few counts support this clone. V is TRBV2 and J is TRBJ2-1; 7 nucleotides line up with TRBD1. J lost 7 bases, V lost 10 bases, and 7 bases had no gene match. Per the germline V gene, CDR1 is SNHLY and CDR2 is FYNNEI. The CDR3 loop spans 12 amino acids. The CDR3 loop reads CATTGYGNEQFF. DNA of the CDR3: TGTGCCACGACAGGGTACGGGAATGAGCAGTTCTTC.